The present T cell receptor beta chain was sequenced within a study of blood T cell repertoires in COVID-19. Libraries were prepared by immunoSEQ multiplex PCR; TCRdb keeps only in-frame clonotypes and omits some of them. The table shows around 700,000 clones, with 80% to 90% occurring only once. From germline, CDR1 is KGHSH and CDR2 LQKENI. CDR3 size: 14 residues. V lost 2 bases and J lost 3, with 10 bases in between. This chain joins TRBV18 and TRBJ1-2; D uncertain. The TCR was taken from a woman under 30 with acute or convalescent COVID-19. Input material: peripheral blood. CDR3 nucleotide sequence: TGTGCCAGCTCACCATCGGGGAATGACTATGGCTACACCTTC. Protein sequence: CASSPSGNDYGYTF.